Reported below is one TCR beta chain. The sample comes from a study of PD-L1 blockade in urothelial cancer. Overall study: Patients went on atezolizumab in 2014, receiving 1,200 mg intravenously every 3 weeks. Most patients, twenty-five of 29, were males with bladder-origin cancer.

Sequencing used immunoSEQ multiplex PCR; TCRdb keeps in-frame clones, though not all of them. The sample carries tens of thousands of clones, 80% to 90% recorded once. The CDR3 has 13 residues. Germline CDR1 reads LNHDA; CDR2 reads SQIVND (reference sequence). Trimming at V came to 8 bases and at J to 4 bases, leaving 5 bases not matched to a gene. The genes are TRBV19 and TRBJ2-3; 8 bases align to TRBD2. This TCR was recovered from a man in his 60s with urothelial cancer. The source was PBMCs, collected around atezolizumab (anti-PD-L1) treatment. CDR3 loop: CASCGGRSDTQYF. CDR3 DNA: TGTGCCAGTTGCGGGGGGCGTTCAGATACGCAGTATTTT. Combining the CDR3 with reference TRBV19 and TRBJ2-3 gives the whole variable domain DGGITQSPKYLFRKEGQNVTLSCEQNLNHDAMYWYRQDPGQGLRLIYYSQIVNDFQKGDIAEGYSVSREKKESFPLTVTSAQKNPTAFYLCASCGGRSDTQYFGPGTRLTVL.